This TCR beta chain was identified during a study of CD8 T cells in ankylosing spondylitis. Overall study findings and caveats: Typical of ankylosing spondylitis blood, it appeared, was a TCR beta motif of eight highly homologous variants. Disease-linked clones were reportedly significantly enriched in matched ankylosing spondylitis synovial fluid.

Libraries of TCR beta came from quantitative 5'-RACE with molecular barcodes. TCRdb re-derived calls from the 5' RACE reads in MiXCR, one entry per CDR3 protein. Of about 390,000 distinct CDR3 sequences in the sample, around 22% are singletons; the top ten hold 15% to 20%. Points on this clonotype: Its antigen is not identified.

CDR3 length: 15 residues. Germline V gives CDR1 LNHNV, CDR2 YYDKDF (reference sequence). The V end was cut by 1 base, the J end by 0 bases, with 7 bases between. The sequenced material came from blood, either unsorted or a sorted T cell fraction (not recorded which). The receptor's source is a male donor with ankylosing spondylitis. The genes are TRBV15 and TRBJ2-1, with D maybe TRBD1 (5 bases). The CDR3 protein is CATSRAQGSYNEQFF. The CDR3 DNA follows: TGTGCCACCAGCAGAGCTCAGGGCTCCTACAATGAGCAGTTCTTC.